The 6 T cell receptor beta chains presented below share a single source sample, sequenced in a study of blood T cell repertoires in COVID-19. Using immunoSEQ multiplex PCR, the repertoire was profiled, and TCRdb retains in-frame clones only, with some absent. The table has about 170,000 clones, roughly four fifths seen once. Sample: peripheral blood. All receptors come from a man aged 35-49 years who had recovered from COVID-19.

This chain connects TRBV5-5 to TRBJ2-7; 8 bases are a match to TRBD1. The J segment lost 2 bases and the V segment lost 1 base, leaving 5 bases of the junction unmatched. The CDR3 sequence is 15 residues long. Per germline, CDR1 SGHKS and CDR2 YYEKEE (reference sequence). CDR3 residues: CASSLPPQGAYEQYF. CDR3 nucleotides: TGTGCCAGCAGCTTGCCTCCACAGGGGGCCTACGAGCAGTACTTC.

The V call is TRBV28, the J call TRBJ2-3; TRBD2 agrees at 8 bases. This CDR3 is 14 amino acids long. After removal of 5 bases from V and 3 bases from J, the junction contained 4 bases not matched to a gene. Germline CDR1 is MDHEN and CDR2 is SYDVKM. CDR3 in amino acids: CASSEGTRTDTQYF. The CDR3 DNA reads TGTGCCAGCAGTGAGGGGACTAGAACAGATACGCAGTATTTT.

This chain's CDR3 is CASSQADPGMTQYF. In nucleotides, the CDR3 is TGTGCCAGCAGCCAGGCGGATCCGGGGATGACCCAGTACTTC. The rearrangement uses TRBV3-1 (or the pseudogene TRBV3-2) and TRBJ2-5, with D perhaps TRBD2 (5 bases). The ends were cut back, 3 bases at V and 7 bases at J, with 15 bases in the middle. There are 14 residues in the CDR3. CDR1 and CDR2 (germline): LGHDT, YNNKEL (reference sequence).

The chain recombines TRBV29-1 with TRBJ2-1; TRBD1 aligns across 7 bases. Germline loops: CDR1 SQVTM, CDR2 ANQGSEA. This CDR3 is 13 amino acids long. After removal of 1 base from V and 7 bases from J, the junction contained 4 bases not matched to a gene. CDR3 amino acids: CSVEVDRLNEQFF. In nucleotides, the CDR3 is TGCAGCGTTGAAGTGGACAGGCTAAATGAGCAGTTCTTC.

The chain combines TRBV2 with TRBJ2-1; the match to TRBD1 covers 8 bases. Germline V lookup: CDR1 SNHLY, CDR2 FYNNEI. The CDR3 length is 14 residues. J lost 9 bases, V lost 4 bases, and 8 bases had no gene match. The CDR3 protein is CASSGPDRAIEQFF. The DNA for the CDR3 is TGTGCCAGCAGTGGTCCGGACAGGGCGATTGAGCAGTTCTTC. The full variable domain, completed using reference TRBV2 and TRBJ2-1, is EPEVTQTPSHQVTQMGQEVILRCVPISNHLYFYWYRQILGQKVEFLVSFYNNEISEKSEIFDDQFSVERPDGSNFTLKIRSTKLEDSAMYFCASSGPDRAIEQFFGPGTRLTVL.

The chain recombines TRBV30 with TRBJ1-2, with D unclear. Germline-derived CDR1 and CDR2 are GTSNPN and SVGIG (reference sequence). This CDR3 has 12 amino acids. V was shortened by 2 bases and J by 7 bases, with 11 bases between the two germline ends. The CDR3 DNA reads TGTGCCTGGAGTTCAACGGGGTCTGGCTACACCTTC. Translated: CAWSSTGSGYTF.